This TCR beta chain was identified during a study of cytomegalovirus exposure and HLA in healthy donors. Per the germline V gene, CDR1 is LNHNV and CDR2 is YYDKDF (reference sequence). This CDR3 is 17 amino acids long. Trimming removed 3 bases from V and 0 bases from J, with 12 bases in between. PCR used 60 Vbeta primers and 13 Jbeta primers. The repertoire was sequenced with immunoSEQ multiplex PCR; TCRdb's copy has only in-frame clones and lacks some. This sample yields about 120,000 clones, of which around 79% are seen a single time; about 3.3% belongs to the top ten. The material sequenced was PBMCs. The receptor's source is a woman aged 25 to 39 in good health and CMV-seropositive. The chain uses TRBV15 and TRBJ1-6; tentatively, D is TRBD1 (6 bases). CDR3 sequence reads: CATSRRGGSSYNSPLHF. CDR3 in DNA: TGTGCCACCAGCAGGAGGGGGGGGAGCTCCTATAATTCACCCCTCCACTTT. Based on the CDR3 plus reference TRBV15 and TRBJ1-6, the full variable domain is DAMVIQNPRYQVTQFGKPVTLSCSQTLNHNVMYWYQQKSSQAPKLLFHYYDKDFNNEADTPDNFQSRRPNTSFCFLDIRSPGLGDTAMYLCATSRRGGSSYNSPLHFGNGTRLTVT.